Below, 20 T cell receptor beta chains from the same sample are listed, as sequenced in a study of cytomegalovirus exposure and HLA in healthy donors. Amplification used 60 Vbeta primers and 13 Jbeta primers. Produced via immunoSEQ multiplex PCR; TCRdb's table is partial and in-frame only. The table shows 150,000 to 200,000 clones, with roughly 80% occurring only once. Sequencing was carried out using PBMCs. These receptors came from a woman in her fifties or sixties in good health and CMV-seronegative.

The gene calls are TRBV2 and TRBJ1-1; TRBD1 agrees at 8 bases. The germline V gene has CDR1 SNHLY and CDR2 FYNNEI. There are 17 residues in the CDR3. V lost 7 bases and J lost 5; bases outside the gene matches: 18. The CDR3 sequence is CASTTQGGSFIGTEAFF. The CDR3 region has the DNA TGTGCCAGCACTACACAGGGGGGTTCGTTTATAGGTACTGAAGCTTTCTTT. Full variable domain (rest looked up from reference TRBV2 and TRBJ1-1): EPEVTQTPSHQVTQMGQEVILRCVPISNHLYFYWYRQILGQKVEFLVSFYNNEISEKSEIFDDQFSVERPDGSNFTLKIRSTKLEDSAMYFCASTTQGGSFIGTEAFFGQGTRLTVV.

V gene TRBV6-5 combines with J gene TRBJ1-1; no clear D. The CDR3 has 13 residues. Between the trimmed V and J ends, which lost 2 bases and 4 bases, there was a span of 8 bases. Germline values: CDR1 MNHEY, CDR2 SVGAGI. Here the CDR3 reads CASSYGRGTEAFF. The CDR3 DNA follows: TGTGCCAGCAGTTACGGGCGGGGCACTGAAGCTTTCTTT.

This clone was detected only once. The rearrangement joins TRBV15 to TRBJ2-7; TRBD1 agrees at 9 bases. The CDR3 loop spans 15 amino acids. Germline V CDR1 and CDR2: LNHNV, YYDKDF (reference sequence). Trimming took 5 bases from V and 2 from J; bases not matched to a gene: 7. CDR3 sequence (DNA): TGTGCCACCAGCCCCGGGACAGGGCCCACCTACGAGCAGTACTTC. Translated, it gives CATSPGTGPTYEQYF.

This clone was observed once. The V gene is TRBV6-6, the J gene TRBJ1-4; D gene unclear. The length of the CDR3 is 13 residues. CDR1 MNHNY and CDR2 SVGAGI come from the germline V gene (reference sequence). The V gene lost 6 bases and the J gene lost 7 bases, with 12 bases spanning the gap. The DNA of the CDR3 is TGTGCCAGCAGGTCCCACGGGGTTGAAAAACTGTTTTTT. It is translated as CASRSHGVEKLFF.

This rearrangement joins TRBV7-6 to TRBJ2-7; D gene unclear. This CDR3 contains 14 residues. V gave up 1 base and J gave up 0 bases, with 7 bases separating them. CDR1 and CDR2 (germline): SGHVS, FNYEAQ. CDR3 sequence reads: CASSLGGPSYEQYF. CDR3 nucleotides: TGTGCCAGCAGCTTAGGCGGTCCCTCCTACGAGCAGTACTTC.

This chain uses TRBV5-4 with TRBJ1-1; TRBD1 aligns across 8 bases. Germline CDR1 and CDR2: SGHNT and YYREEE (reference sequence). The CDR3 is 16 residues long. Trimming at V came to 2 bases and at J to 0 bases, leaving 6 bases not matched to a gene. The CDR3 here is CASSLQGVIMNTEAFF. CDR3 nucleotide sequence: TGTGCCAGCAGCTTACAGGGGGTAATAATGAACACTGAAGCTTTCTTT.

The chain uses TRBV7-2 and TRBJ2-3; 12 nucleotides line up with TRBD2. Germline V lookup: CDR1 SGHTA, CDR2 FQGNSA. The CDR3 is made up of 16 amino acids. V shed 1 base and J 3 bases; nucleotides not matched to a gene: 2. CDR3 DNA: TGTGCCAGCAGCTTAGTGGGGACTAGCGGGACAGATACGCAGTATTTT. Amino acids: CASSLVGTSGTDTQYF.

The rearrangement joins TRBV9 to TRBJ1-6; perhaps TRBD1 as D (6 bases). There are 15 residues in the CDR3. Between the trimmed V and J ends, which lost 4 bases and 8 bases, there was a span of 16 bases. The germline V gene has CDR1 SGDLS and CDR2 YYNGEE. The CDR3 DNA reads TGTGCCAGCAGCCCCCAGACAGGCCTCTATTCACCCCTCCACTTT. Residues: CASSPQTGLYSPLHF.

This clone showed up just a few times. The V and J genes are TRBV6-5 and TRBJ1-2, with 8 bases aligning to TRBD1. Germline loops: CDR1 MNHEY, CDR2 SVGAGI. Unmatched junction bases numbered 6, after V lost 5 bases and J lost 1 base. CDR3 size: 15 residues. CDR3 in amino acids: CASSPDRGHNYGYTF. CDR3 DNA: TGTGCCAGCAGTCCAGACAGGGGTCATAACTATGGCTACACCTTC.

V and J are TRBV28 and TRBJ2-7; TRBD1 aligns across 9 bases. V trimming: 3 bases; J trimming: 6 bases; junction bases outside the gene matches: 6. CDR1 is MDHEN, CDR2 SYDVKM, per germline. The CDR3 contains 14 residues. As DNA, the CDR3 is TGTGCCAGCAGTTTCCGGGACAGGGCTGCCGAGCAGTACTTC. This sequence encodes CASSFRDRAAEQYF.

CDR3 sequence (DNA): TGTGCCAGCAGCATAATCCGGGACTTCACTGAAGCTTTCTTT. Translated, it gives CASSIIRDFTEAFF. The rearrangement joins TRBV5-6 to TRBJ1-1, with D tentatively TRBD1 (5 bases). CDR3 size: 14 residues. V was shortened by 4 bases and J by 4 bases, with 14 bases between the two germline ends. Germline V lookup: CDR1 SGHDT, CDR2 YYEEEE.

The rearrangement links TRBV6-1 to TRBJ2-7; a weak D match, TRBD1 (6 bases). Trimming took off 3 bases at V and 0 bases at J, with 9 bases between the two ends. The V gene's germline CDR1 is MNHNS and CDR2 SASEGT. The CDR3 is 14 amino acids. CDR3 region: CASSEKGGSYEQYF. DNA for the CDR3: TGTGCCAGCAGTGAGAAAGGGGGCTCCTACGAGCAGTACTTC.

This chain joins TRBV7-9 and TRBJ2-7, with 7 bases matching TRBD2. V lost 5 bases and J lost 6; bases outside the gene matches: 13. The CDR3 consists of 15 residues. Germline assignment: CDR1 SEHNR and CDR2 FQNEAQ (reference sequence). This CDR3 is CASSPRGVSLSEQYF. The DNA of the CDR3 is TGTGCCAGCAGCCCCCGGGGGGTCAGTCTCTCCGAGCAGTACTTC.

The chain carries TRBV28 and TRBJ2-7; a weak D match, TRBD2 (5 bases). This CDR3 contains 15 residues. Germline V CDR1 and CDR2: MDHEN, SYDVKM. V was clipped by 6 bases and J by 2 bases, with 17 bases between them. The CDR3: CASRGAAEDPYEQYF. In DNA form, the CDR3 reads TGTGCCAGCAGGGGAGCGGCAGAGGATCCCTACGAGCAGTACTTC.

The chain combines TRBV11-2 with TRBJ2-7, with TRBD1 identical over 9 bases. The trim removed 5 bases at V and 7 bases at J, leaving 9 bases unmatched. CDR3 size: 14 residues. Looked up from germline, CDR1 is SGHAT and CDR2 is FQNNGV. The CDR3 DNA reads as TGTGCCAGCAGCACCTGGACAGGGGAGGAGGAGCAGTACTTC. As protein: CASSTWTGEEEQYF.

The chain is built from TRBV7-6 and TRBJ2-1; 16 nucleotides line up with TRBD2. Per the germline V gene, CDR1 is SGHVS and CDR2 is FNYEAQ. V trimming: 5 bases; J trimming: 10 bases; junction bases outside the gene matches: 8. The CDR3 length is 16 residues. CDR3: CASSQGTSGRVREQFF. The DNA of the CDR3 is TGTGCCAGCAGCCAGGGGACTAGCGGGAGGGTCCGAGAGCAGTTCTTC.

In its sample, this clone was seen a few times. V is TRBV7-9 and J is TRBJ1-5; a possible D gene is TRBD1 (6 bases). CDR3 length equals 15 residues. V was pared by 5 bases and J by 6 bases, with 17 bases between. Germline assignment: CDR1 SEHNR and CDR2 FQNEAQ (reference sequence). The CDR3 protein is CASSPSDSRTQPQHF. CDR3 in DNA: TGTGCCAGCAGCCCCTCGGACAGTCGGACTCAGCCCCAGCATTTT.

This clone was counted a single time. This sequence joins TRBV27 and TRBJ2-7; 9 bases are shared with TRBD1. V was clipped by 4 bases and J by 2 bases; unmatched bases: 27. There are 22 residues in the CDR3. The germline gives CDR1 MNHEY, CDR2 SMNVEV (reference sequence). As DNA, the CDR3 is TGTGCCAGCAGTTCCCAGAGCATATCCCCCGGGACAGGGCCTTTGGTCCCCTACGAGCAGTACTTC. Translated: CASSSQSISPGTGPLVPYEQYF.

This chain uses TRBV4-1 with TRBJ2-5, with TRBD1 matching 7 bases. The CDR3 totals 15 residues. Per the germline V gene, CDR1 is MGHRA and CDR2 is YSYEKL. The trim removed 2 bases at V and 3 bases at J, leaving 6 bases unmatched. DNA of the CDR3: TGCGCCAGCAGCCAACCGGGACAGCTAAAAGAGACCCAGTACTTC. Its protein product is CASSQPGQLKETQYF.

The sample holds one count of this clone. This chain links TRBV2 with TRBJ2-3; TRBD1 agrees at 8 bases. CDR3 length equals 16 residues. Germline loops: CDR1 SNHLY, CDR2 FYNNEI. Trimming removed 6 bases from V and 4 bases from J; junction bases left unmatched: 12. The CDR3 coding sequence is TGTGCCAGCAGCCTACAGGGGGTGATATTCCCAGATACGCAGTATTTT. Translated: CASSLQGVIFPDTQYF.